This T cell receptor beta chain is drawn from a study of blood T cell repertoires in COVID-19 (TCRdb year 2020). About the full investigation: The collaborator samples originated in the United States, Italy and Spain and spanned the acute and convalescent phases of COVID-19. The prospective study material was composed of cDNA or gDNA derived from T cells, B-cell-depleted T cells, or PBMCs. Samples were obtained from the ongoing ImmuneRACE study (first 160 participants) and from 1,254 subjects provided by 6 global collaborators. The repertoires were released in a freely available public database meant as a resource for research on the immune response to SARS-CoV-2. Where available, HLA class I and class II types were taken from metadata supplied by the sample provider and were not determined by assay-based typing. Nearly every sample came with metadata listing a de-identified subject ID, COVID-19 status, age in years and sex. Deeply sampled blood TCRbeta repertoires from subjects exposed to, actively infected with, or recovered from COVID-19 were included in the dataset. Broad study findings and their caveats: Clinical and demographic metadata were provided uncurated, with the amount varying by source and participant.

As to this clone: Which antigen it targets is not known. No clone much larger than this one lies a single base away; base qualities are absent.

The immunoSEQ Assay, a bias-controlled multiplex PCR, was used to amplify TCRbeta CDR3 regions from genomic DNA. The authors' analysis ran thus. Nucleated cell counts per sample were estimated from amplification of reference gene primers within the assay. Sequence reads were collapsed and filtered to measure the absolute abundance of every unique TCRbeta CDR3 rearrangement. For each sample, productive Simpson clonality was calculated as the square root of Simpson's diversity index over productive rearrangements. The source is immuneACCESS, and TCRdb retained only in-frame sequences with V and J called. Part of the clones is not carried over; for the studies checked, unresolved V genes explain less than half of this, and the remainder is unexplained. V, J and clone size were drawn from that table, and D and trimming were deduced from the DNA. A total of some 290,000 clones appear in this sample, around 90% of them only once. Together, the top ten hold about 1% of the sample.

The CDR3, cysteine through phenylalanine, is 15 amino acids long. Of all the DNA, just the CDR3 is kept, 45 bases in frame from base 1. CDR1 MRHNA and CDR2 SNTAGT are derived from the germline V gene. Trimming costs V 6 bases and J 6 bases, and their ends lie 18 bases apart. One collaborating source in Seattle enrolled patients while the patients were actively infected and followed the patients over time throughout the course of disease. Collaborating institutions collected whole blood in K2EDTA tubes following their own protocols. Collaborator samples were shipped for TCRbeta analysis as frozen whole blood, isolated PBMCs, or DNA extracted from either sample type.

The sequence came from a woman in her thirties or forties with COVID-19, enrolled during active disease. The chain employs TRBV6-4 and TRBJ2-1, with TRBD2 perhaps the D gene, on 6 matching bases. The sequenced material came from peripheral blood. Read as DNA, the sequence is TGTGCCAGCAGCCGAGGGGACTCCCCTCTCAATGAGCAGTTCTTC. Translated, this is CASSRGDSPLNEQFF.